One TCR beta chain is described in this entry. Antigen specificity is unknown. This sample was taken from a study of cytomegalovirus exposure and HLA in healthy donors. Study outcomes and limitations: Sequencing likely generated an artifact that appeared as a cluster of highly shared sequence variants.

Researchers ran the PCR with 60 Vbeta and 13 Jbeta primers. Sequenced by immunoSEQ multiplex PCR; TCRdb stores in-frame clones only, minus some. The sample carries under 250,000 clones, roughly four fifths recorded once. Germline V lookup: CDR1 MNHEY, CDR2 SMNVEV (reference sequence). V was pared by 3 bases and J by 6 bases, with 12 bases between. CDR3 length: 13 amino acids. The TCR originated in a man between 25 and 39 years old in good health and CMV-seronegative. This chain links TRBV27 with TRBJ2-7; no reliable D call. The sample consisted of PBMCs. CDR3 sequence reads: CASSFGLGPEQYF. In DNA form, the CDR3 reads TGTGCCAGCAGTTTCGGCCTGGGCCCCGAGCAGTACTTC.